This T cell receptor (beta chain) came from a study of blood T cell repertoires in COVID-19. Study information: The cDNA or gDNA used as material had been derived from T cells, B-cell-depleted T cells, or PBMCs.

Profiled with immunoSEQ multiplex PCR; TCRdb holds only in-frame clones, not every one. Seen here are 350,000 or so clones, 70% to 90% observed once, and the top ten hold 1.6%. The CDR3 runs to 15 residues. Trimming cost V 2 bases and J 12 bases, with 23 bases left between them. CDR1 is SQVTM and CDR2 is ANQGSEA in the germline V gene. The sequence came from a woman aged 30 to 39 with COVID-19, enrolled during active disease. The rearrangement joins TRBV29-1 to TRBJ1-5; possible D gene TRBD1, 5 bases. The sample comprised peripheral blood. Here the CDR3 DNA reads TGCAGCGTTGAATGGGGTGTGGGCAGGGCGGGGTTCCAGCATTTT. Translation: CSVEWGVGRAGFQHF.